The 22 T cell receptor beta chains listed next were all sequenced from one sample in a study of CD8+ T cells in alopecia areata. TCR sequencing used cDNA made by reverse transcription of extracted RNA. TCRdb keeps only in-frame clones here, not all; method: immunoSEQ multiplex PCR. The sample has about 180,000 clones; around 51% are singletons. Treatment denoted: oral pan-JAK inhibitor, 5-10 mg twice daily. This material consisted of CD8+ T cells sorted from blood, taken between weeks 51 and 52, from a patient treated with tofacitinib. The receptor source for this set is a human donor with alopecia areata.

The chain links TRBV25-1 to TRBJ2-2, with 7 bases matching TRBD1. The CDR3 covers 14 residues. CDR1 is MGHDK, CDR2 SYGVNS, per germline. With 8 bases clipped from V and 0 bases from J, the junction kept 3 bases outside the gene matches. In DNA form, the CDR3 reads TGTGCCAGCCAGGGACAGTCGAACACCGGGGAGCTGTTTTTT. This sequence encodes CASQGQSNTGELFF.

The CDR3 DNA is TGTGCCAGCAGCACAGGGGGTCTGGGCACTGAAGCTTTCTTT. This gives the protein CASSTGGLGTEAFF. The V call is TRBV13, the J call TRBJ1-1, with TRBD1 matching 8 bases. Unmatched junction bases numbered 6, after V lost 5 bases and J lost 4 bases. CDR3 length equals 14 residues. CDR1 is PRHDT and CDR2 is FYEKMQ in the germline V gene (reference sequence).

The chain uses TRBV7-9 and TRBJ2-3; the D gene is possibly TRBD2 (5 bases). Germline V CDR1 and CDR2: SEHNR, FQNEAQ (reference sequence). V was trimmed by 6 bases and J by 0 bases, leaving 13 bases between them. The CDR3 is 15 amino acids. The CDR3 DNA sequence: TGTGCCAGCAGGGTTGGGCTAGCTAGCACAGATACGCAGTATTTT. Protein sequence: CASRVGLASTDTQYF.

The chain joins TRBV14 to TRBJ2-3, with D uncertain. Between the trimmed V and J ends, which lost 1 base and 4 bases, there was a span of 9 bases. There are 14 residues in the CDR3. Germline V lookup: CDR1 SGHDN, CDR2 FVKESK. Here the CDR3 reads CASSQGGGPDTQYF. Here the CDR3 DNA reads TGTGCCAGCAGCCAAGGAGGCGGTCCAGATACGCAGTATTTT.

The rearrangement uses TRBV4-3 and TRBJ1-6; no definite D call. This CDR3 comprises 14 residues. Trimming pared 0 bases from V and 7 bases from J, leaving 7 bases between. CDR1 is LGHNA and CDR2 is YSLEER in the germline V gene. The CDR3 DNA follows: TGCGCCAGCAGCCAAGATAACCGAAATTCACCCCTCCACTTT. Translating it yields CASSQDNRNSPLHF.

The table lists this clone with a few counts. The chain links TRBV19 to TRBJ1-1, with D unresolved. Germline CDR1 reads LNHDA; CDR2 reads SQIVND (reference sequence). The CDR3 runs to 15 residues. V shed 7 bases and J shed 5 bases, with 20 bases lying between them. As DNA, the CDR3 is TGTGCCAGTATCATACCCAAGCCCGGGAGGACTGAAGCTTTCTTT. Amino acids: CASIIPKPGRTEAFF. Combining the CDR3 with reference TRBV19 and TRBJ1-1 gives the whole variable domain DGGITQSPKYLFRKEGQNVTLSCEQNLNHDAMYWYRQDPGQGLRLIYYSQIVNDFQKGDIAEGYSVSREKKESFPLTVTSAQKNPTAFYLCASIIPKPGRTEAFFGQGTRLTVV.

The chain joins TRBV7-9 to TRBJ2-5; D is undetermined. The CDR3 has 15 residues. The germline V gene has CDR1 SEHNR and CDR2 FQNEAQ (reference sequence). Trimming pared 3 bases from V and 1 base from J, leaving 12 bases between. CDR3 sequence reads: CASSLLATLQETQYF. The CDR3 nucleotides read TGTGCCAGCAGCTTGTTGGCTACGCTCCAAGAGACCCAGTACTTC.

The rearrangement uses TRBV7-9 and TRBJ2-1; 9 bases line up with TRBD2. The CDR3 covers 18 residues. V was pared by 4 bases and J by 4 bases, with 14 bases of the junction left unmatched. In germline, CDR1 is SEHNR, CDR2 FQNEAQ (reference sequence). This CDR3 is CASSSLFPWRGGYNEQFF. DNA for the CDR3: TGTGCCAGCAGCTCACTATTCCCTTGGCGGGGGGGATACAATGAGCAGTTCTTC.

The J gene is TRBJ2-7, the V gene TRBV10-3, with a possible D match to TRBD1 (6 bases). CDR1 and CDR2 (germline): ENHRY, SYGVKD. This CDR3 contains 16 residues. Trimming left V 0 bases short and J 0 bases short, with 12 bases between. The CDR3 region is CAISESTSGVSYEQYF. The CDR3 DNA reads TGTGCCATCAGTGAGTCGACGTCAGGGGTCTCCTACGAGCAGTACTTC.

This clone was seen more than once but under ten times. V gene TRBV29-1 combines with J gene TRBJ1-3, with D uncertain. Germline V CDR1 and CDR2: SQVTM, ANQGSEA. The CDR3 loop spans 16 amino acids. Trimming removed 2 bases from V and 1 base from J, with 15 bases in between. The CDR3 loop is CSVESPSVVSGNTIYF. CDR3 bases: TGCAGCGTTGAATCCCCTTCAGTTGTTTCTGGAAACACCATATATTTT.

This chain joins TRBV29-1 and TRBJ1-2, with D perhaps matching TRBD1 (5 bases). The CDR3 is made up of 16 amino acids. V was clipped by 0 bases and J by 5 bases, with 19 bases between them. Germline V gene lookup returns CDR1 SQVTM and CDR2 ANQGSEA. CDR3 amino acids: CSVEDFEPQGWYGYTF. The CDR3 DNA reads TGCAGCGTTGAAGATTTCGAACCGCAGGGATGGTATGGCTACACCTTC.

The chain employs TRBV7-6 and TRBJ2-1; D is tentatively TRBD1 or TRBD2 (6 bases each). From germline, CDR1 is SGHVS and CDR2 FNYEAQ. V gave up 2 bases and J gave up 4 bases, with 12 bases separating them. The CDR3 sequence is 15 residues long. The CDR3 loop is CASSLSGGEYNEQFF. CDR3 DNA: TGTGCCAGCAGCTTATCCGGGGGCGAGTACAATGAGCAGTTCTTC.

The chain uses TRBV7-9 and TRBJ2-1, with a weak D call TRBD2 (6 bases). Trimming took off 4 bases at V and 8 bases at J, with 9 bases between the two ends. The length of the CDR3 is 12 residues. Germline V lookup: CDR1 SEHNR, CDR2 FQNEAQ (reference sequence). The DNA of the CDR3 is TGTGCCAGCAGCTGGGGGGTGGATGAGCAGTTCTTC. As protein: CASSWGVDEQFF.

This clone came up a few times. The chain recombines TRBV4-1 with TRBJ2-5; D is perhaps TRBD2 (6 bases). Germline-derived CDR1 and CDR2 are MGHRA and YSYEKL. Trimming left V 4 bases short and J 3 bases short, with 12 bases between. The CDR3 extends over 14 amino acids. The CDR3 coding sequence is TGCGCCAGCAGCCGTTTGGAGGGAGAAGAGACCCAGTACTTC. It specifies CASSRLEGEETQYF.

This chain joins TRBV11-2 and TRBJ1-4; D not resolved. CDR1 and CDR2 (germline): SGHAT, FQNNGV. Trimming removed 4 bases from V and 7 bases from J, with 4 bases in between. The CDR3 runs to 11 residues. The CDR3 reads CASSYSEKLFF. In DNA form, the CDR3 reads TGTGCCAGCAGCTACAGTGAAAAACTGTTTTTT.

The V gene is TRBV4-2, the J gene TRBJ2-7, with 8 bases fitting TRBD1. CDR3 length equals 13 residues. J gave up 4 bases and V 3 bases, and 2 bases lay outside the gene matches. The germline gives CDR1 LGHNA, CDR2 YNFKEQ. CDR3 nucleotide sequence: TGTGCCAGCAGCCACCAGGGGGCTTACGAGCAGTACTTC. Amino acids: CASSHQGAYEQYF.

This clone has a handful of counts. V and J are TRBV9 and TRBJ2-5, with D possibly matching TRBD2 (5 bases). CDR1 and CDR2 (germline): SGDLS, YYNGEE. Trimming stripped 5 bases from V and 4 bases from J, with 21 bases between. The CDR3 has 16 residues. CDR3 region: CASSPQRFSSAETQYF. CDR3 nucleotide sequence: TGTGCCAGCAGTCCTCAGCGGTTTTCCTCGGCAGAGACCCAGTACTTC.

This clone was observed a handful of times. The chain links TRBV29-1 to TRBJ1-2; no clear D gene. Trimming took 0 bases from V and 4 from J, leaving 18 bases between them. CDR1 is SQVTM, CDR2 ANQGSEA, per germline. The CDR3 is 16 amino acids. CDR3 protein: CSVEDRGSVFAYGYTF. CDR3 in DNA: TGCAGCGTTGAAGATCGGGGTTCGGTGTTTGCCTATGGCTACACCTTC. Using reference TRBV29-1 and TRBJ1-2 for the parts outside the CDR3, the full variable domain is SAVISQKPSRDICQRGTSLTIQCQVDSQVTMMFWYRQQPGQSLTLIATANQGSEATYESGFVIDKFPISRPNLTFSTLTVSNMSPEDSSIYLCSVEDRGSVFAYGYTFGSGTRLTVV.

The CDR3 region is CASSLGRGQETQYF. CDR3 nucleotide sequence: TGCGCCAGCAGCTTGGGCAGGGGACAAGAGACCCAGTACTTC. J is TRBJ2-5 and V is TRBV5-1, with D maybe TRBD1 (6 bases). CDR1 and CDR2 from the germline V gene are SGHRS and YFSETQ. V was shortened by 0 bases and J by 2 bases, with 8 bases between the two germline ends. The CDR3 totals 14 residues.

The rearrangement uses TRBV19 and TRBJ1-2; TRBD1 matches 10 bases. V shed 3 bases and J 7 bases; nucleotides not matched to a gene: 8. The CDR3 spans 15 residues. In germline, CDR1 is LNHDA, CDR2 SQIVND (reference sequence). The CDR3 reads CASSIYGQGGTGYTF. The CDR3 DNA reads TGTGCCAGTAGTATCTACGGACAGGGGGGAACTGGCTACACCTTC.

CDR3 nucleotides: TGTGCCAGCAGTCCCGTCGGGGAGGGGGCGGAAAACATTCAGTACTTC. Protein: CASSPVGEGAENIQYF. V and J are TRBV6-6 and TRBJ2-4; D may correspond to TRBD1 or TRBD2 (7 bases each). Per germline, CDR1 MNHNY and CDR2 SVGAGI (reference sequence). V lost 5 bases to trimming and J lost 5 bases, with 19 bases between them. The CDR3 is made up of 16 amino acids.

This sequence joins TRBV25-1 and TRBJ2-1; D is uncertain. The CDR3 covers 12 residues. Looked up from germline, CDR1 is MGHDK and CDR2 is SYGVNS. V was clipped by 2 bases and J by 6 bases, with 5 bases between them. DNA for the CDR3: TGTGCCAGCAGTGAAAGACCCAATGAGCAGTTCTTC. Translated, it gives CASSERPNEQFF.